Presented here are 5 T cell receptor beta chains from one specimen sequenced in a study of T cell responses to AZD1222 COVID-19 vaccine. Method: immunoSEQ multiplex PCR; TCRdb's copy keeps in-frame clones and lacks some. Of around 110,000 clones in the sample, roughly nine tenths were seen once. The specimen comprised peripheral blood, sampled 28 days after the second AZD1222 dose. The receptors originated from an adult who received the AZD1222 COVID-19 vaccine.

The V and J genes are TRBV7-9 and TRBJ2-5; TRBD2 aligns across 12 bases. Germline assignment: CDR1 SEHNR and CDR2 FQNEAQ (reference sequence). The CDR3 consists of 15 residues. The V and J ends lost 6 bases and 4 bases, in that order; junction bases with no gene match: 6. The CDR3 DNA reads TGTGCCAGCAGGACGGGACTAGCGGGCGGAGAGACCCAGTACTTC. Amino acid sequence: CASRTGLAGGETQYF.

The rearrangement joins TRBV18 to TRBJ1-5; TRBD1 matches at 7 bases. Germline V gene lookup returns CDR1 KGHSH and CDR2 LQKENI. This CDR3 is built from 16 residues. V lost 1 base to trimming and J lost 7 bases; unmatched junction nucleotides: 10. This chain's CDR3 is CASSPQGARASQPQHF. DNA of the CDR3: TGTGCCAGCTCACCACAGGGGGCCAGGGCAAGCCAGCCCCAGCATTTT.

The chain employs TRBV4-1 and TRBJ2-3; D is perhaps TRBD2 (6 bases). Trimming shortened V by 1 base and J by 2 bases, and 22 bases separated the two germline ends. The CDR3 loop spans 19 amino acids. Germline V gene lookup returns CDR1 MGHRA and CDR2 YSYEKL. CDR3 amino acids: CASSQGVWRAHLNTDTQYF. The CDR3 DNA reads TGCGCCAGCAGCCAAGGGGTTTGGAGGGCCCACCTCAACACAGATACGCAGTATTTT.

The chain employs TRBV2 and TRBJ1-4; no definite D call. CDR1 is SNHLY and CDR2 is FYNNEI in the germline V gene. V shed 0 bases and J shed 10 bases, with 18 bases lying between them. This CDR3 has 16 amino acids. Here the CDR3 DNA reads TGTGCCAGCAGTGAAGCGCTCGGGTGGGTTAGTAGAAAACTGTTTTTT. This sequence encodes CASSEALGWVSRKLFF.

This clone was detected a few times. The chain combines TRBV14 with TRBJ2-1; 9 bases match TRBD2. Trimming removed 2 bases from V and 7 bases from J; junction bases left unmatched: 6. This CDR3 is 15 amino acids long. Germline-derived CDR1 and CDR2 are SGHDN and FVKESK. The CDR3 loop is CASSQLAGAGNEQFF. The CDR3 DNA reads TGTGCCAGCAGCCAATTAGCGGGAGCAGGGAATGAGCAGTTCTTC.